The T cell receptor beta chain described here comes from a study of beta chain features in type 1 diabetes (dated by TCRdb to the late 2010s). Study-level background: Patients and healthy donors did not differ in mean age, gender distribution, total cell number or subset yield. A total of roughly 100 million sorted cells were examined across all samples, and the number of cells per subset was strongly correlated with RNA yield. The study compared the TCRB repertoires of sorted circulating CD4+ T cell subsets in recently diagnosed type 1 diabetes patients with those in matched healthy donors. Whereas all 28 donors provided naive and central memory subsets, regulatory and stem cell-like memory subsets were isolated from just 8 patients and roughly eight healthy donors. Results the study describes overall, beyond this receptor: Only small numbers of individuals were included in the HLA sub-analyses, which left unresolved whether HLA type had any influence on TCRB rearrangement. Type 1 diabetes patients showed a moderate but significant shortening of TCRB CDR3 length in all four CD4+ subsets. Shorter templates might have been favored by PCR, but patient and control samples were amplified and corrected together, so both groups would have been affected equally by any skew. At VDJ recombination sites, type 1 diabetes patients had fewer insertions and more deleted nucleotides, which implies abnormalities in thymic rearrangement. Because cDNA was sequenced instead of genomic DNA, highly expressing activated cells could be over-represented, though the groups showed no difference in activation or CD3 levels. Naive, central memory and regulatory TCRB repertoires appeared to be more similar among patients than among healthy donors.

The entire amount of isolated RNA was reverse transcribed using the High Capacity cDNA Reverse Transcription Kit, so the sequenced TCRB transcripts were expressed ones. Naive, central memory and regulatory T cell samples underwent deep immunoSEQ sequencing, averaging about 3.57 million total reads per sample. After sorted cells were lysed in RLT buffer, RNA was extracted with DNase-treated RNeasy Micro or Mini kits, with the choice depending on cell number. To prevent cross-contamination, each cell subset was processed individually, whereas patient and healthy donor samples were processed jointly. The immunoSEQ multiplex PCR was used to amplify TCRB sequences from cDNA, generating 87-bp fragments that spanned the CDR3 region. Sequencing of the amplicons was done on the Illumina HiSeq platform. The published analysis was carried out like this. Synthetic template baselines were used to correct PCR bias computationally, reads within Hamming distance 2 were collapsed, and singletons that could not be merged were discarded. Reads were aligned against IMGT so that V, D and J genes, CDR3 length and insertions or deletions at six rearrangement sites could be assigned. Within each subset, clonotype counts were normalized to the number of sorted cells before true diversity and Gini coefficients were calculated with the tcR R package. The overlap coefficient, calculated on TCRB nucleotide sequences, was used to measure repertoire sharing. Out-of-frame TCRB sequences from naive cells were analyzed as a proxy for the pre-selection repertoire. TCRdb holds this immuneACCESS table with in-frame rearrangements only. Some clones are missing; in checked studies, unresolved V genes explain under half, and the rest has no known cause. D and trimming were read from the DNA, whereas the V and J calls and clone size are those reported in that table. Present in this sample are around 240,000 clones, 9.6% of which were seen just once. Around 0.037% of the sample is in the top ten clones.

From each donor, a single peripheral blood sample of 100 to 150 mL on average was drawn into heparinised tubes. A BD FACSAria II and a panel including CD45RO, CCR7, CD25, CD127, CD95 and CD27 were used to sort naive, central memory, regulatory and stem cell-like memory CD4+ T cells. A purity above 95% was achieved for all sorted populations. PBMCs were separated immediately by Lymphoprep density gradient centrifugation and were stained directly, without being cultured. To minimize batch effects, samples were stained and sorted in pairs, one healthy donor with one patient per experiment. The germline V gene (reference sequence) supplies CDR1 GTSNPN and CDR2 SVGIG. Clipping removes 3 bases from V and 4 bases from J, with 3 as the unmatched junction base count. Spanning cysteine to phenylalanine, the CDR3 consists of 13 amino acids. Just CDR3 DNA is preserved here, 39 bases in frame from base 1. In its sample, this clone was seen a few times. Its antigen has not been determined. No per-base quality is available; no much larger clone lies one base away.

The specimen sequenced was naive CD4+ T cells from blood. Sample cell subset or site, as interpreted from the label and publication: true naive CD4+ T cells. The rearrangement joined TRBV30 to TRBJ1-3; the central 7 bases match TRBD1. The origin of this receptor is a woman in her late teens or twenties in good health. CDR3 loop: CAWRRTGGNTIYF. The nucleotide sequence is given as TGTGCCTGGAGACGGACAGGCGGAAACACCATATATTTT.